Listed below are T cell receptor beta chains from one sample, sequenced in a study of blood T cell repertoires in COVID-19. This table comes from immunoSEQ multiplex PCR, and its TCRdb copy is limited to in-frame clones, with some not included. The sample holds 250,000 or so clones, around 90% seen once. The specimen was PBMCs or T cells enriched from blood (not recorded which). These receptors all stem from a human donor in a cohort exposed to, infected with or recovered from COVID-19 (not recorded which). The donor label of this sample is uncertain. The CDR3 runs from the conserved cysteine through the conserved F or W. Fields, in order: J gene, D gene, V gene, clone size, CDR3 protein, CDR3 DNA. The D gene is left open where the match is weak. Some rows mark clone size as missing; the rest say once, few, many or name a class of expanded clone.

TRBJ1-1,TRBD1,TRBV9,NA,CASSFRGEDTEAFF,TGTGCCAGCAGCTTCAGGGGGGAGGACACTGAAGCTTTCTTT
TRBJ2-3,TRBD2,TRBV9,NA,CASSVASGGGPVPDTQYF,TGTGCCAGCAGCGTAGCGAGCGGGGGGGGCCCCGTCCCAGATACGCAGTATTTT
TRBJ1-2,NA,TRBV28,NA,CASRTYRDGYTF,TGTGCCAGCAGAACGTACAGGGATGGCTACACCTTC
TRBJ2-7,TRBD1,TRBV7-2,NA,CASSLARQGEYEQYF,TGTGCCAGCAGCTTAGCGCGACAGGGGGAATACGAGCAGTACTTC
TRBJ2-3,TRBD2,TRBV18,NA,CASSPPGTSGTNTQYF,TGTGCCAGCTCACCTCCCGGGACTAGCGGCACGAATACGCAGTATTTT
TRBJ1-5,TRBD1,TRBV6-1,NA,CASSEVWGTGRWSNQPQHF,TGTGCCAGCAGTGAAGTGTGGGGGACAGGGCGTTGGAGCAATCAGCCCCAGCATTTT
TRBJ1-2,TRBD1,TRBV28,NA,CASSPMDRFYGYTF,TGTGCCAGCAGTCCCATGGACAGGTTCTATGGCTACACCTTC
TRBJ1-2,NA,TRBV2,NA,CASSPLSYGYTF,TGTGCCAGCAGTCCTCTTTCCTATGGCTACACCTTC
TRBJ2-3,TRBD2,TRBV19,NA,CASAGPTSGGSTDTQYF,TGTGCCAGTGCTGGACCGACTAGCGGTGGAAGCACAGATACGCAGTATTTT
TRBJ1-1,NA,TRBV30,NA,CAWSVDRTTEAFF,TGTGCCTGGAGTGTAGACAGGACCACTGAAGCTTTCTTT
TRBJ1-1,NA,TRBV11-2,NA,CASSLDSPPPGLPVEAFF,TGTGCCAGCAGCTTAGATAGCCCGCCGCCGGGACTCCCAGTTGAAGCTTTCTTT
TRBJ1-2,TRBD1,TRBV4-3,NA,CASSQVFPGQLYGYTF,TGCGCCAGCAGCCAGGTATTTCCGGGACAGCTATATGGCTACACCTTC
TRBJ2-2,TRBD2,TRBV10-3,NA,CAISLAGLNTGELFF,TGTGCCATCAGTTTAGCGGGGTTAAACACCGGGGAGCTGTTTTTT
TRBJ2-5,NA,TRBV5-6,NA,CASSSNTYSSQTQYF,TGTGCCAGCAGCTCGAACACTTATAGCAGCCAGACCCAGTACTTC
TRBJ1-5,NA,TRBV5-1,NA,CASSLDGSNQPQHF,TGCGCCAGCAGCTTGGACGGTAGCAATCAGCCCCAGCATTTT
TRBJ1-2,NA,TRBV4-2,few,CASSQVRQEGYTF,TGTGCCAGCAGCCAAGTCCGACAGGAGGGCTACACCTTC
TRBJ2-3,NA,TRBV29-1,NA,CSVGSGPSTDTQYF,TGCAGCGTTGGGTCAGGGCCTAGCACAGATACGCAGTATTTT
TRBJ1-1,TRBD1,TRBV6-5,few,CASSTGDEAFF,TGTGCCAGCAGTACAGGGGATGAAGCTTTCTTT
TRBJ2-3,NA,TRBV6-2/TRBV6-3,NA,CASSYSKRTSTDTQYF,TGTGCCAGCAGTTACTCCAAACGGACAAGCACAGATACGCAGTATTTT
TRBJ2-4,NA,TRBV18,NA,CASSPTAGGTVAKNIQYF,TGTGCCAGCTCACCGACGGCTGGGGGCACCGTAGCCAAAAACATTCAGTACTTC
TRBJ2-2,NA,TRBV27,NA,CASSRSGTGELFF,TGTGCCAGCTCCCGTAGTGGCACCGGGGAGCTGTTTTTT
TRBJ1-6,NA,TRBV5-1,NA,CASSRQTSSYNSPLHF,TGCGCCAGCAGTCGACAGACGAGCTCCTATAATTCACCCCTCCACTTT
TRBJ2-3,TRBD2,TRBV30,few,CASTSLAGGPDTQYF,TGTGCCTCCACGTCGCTAGCGGGGGGACCAGATACGCAGTATTTT
TRBJ2-7,NA,TRBV10-2,NA,CASSESSRQVEQYF,TGCGCCAGCAGTGAGTCATCCCGACAGGTCGAGCAGTACTTC
TRBJ1-3,TRBD1,TRBV2,once,CASSEVRGPGNTIYF,TGTGCCAGCAGTGAAGTCAGGGGGCCTGGAAACACCATATATTTT
TRBJ1-3,TRBD1,TRBV6-5,NA,CASSRTGFGNTIYF,TGTGCCAGCAGCCGGACAGGTTTTGGAAACACCATATATTTT